Listed below are T cell receptor beta chains from one sample, sequenced in a study of shared clonotypes between healthy human individuals. Produced via immunoSEQ multiplex PCR; TCRdb's table is partial and in-frame only. Found here are a few million clones, approximately 93% of them singletons; the top ten hold about 0.39%. The sample comprised naive CD4+ T cells from PBMCs. These receptors were collected from a man between 18 and 35 years old in good health. Some clones in this sample may be carry-over from other donors' samples. Both conserved end residues are part of each CDR3. The D gene is left open where the match is weak. Clone size, where shown, is once, few, many, or a class for clones that have expanded.

j_call	v_call	d_call	clone_size	cdr3_aa	cdr3_nt
TRBJ2-6	TRBV28	-	-	CASSLGSGANVLTF	TGTGCCAGCTCCCTGGGCTCTGGGGCCAACGTCCTGACTTTC
TRBJ1-1	TRBV21-1	-	-	CASHERRRGHLNTEAFF	TGTGCCAGCCACGAGAGAAGGCGAGGACACCTAAACACTGAAGCTTTCTTT
TRBJ2-1	TRBV4-1	-	-	CASSQVPAQYNEQFF	TGCGCCAGCAGCCAAGTACCAGCGCAGTACAATGAGCAGTTCTTC
TRBJ1-2	TRBV7-6	TRBD1	-	CASSLAVWTGKNGYTF	TGTGCCAGCAGCTTAGCGGTGTGGACAGGGAAGAACGGCTACACCTTC
TRBJ1-1	TRBV5-1	-	-	CASSLASTGPEAFF	TGCGCCAGCAGCTTGGCCTCGACAGGACCTGAAGCTTTCTTT
TRBJ1-1	TRBV27	-	-	CASSQQGNTEAFF	TGTGCCAGCAGCCAACAGGGTAACACTGAAGCTTTCTTT
TRBJ1-2	TRBV9	TRBD1	-	CASNQGAPGTGFYGYTF	TGTGCCAGCAATCAGGGGGCACCGGGGACGGGTTTCTATGGCTACACCTTC
TRBJ2-2	TRBV5-4	-	-	CASSLGGENTGELFF	TGTGCCAGCAGCTTAGGCGGGGAGAACACCGGGGAGCTGTTTTTT
TRBJ2-7	TRBV28	-	-	CASGTVEEQYF	TGTGCCAGCGGAACAGTTGAAGAGCAGTACTTC
TRBJ2-1	TRBV6-5	TRBD2	-	CASSAPSGGVNEQFF	TGTGCCAGCAGTGCCCCTAGCGGCGGAGTCAATGAGCAGTTCTTC
TRBJ1-4	TRBV19	TRBD1	-	CASSPPTGDATNEKLFF	TGTGCCAGTAGCCCCCCAACAGGGGATGCAACTAATGAAAAACTGTTTTTT
TRBJ2-7	TRBV27	-	-	CASSPRDGNYEQYF	TGTGCCAGCAGTCCCAGGGACGGGAACTACGAGCAGTACTTC
TRBJ2-1	TRBV10-2	TRBD2	-	CASSATRLAGVNEQFF	TGCGCCAGCAGCGCCACTAGACTAGCGGGAGTCAATGAGCAGTTCTTC
TRBJ2-1	TRBV9	TRBD2	-	CASSVVGASGRVGEQFF	TGTGCCAGCAGCGTAGTAGGGGCTAGCGGGAGGGTCGGTGAGCAGTTCTTC
TRBJ1-1	TRBV19	-	-	CASTRFDIEAFF	TGTGCCAGTACCCGATTTGATATTGAAGCTTTCTTT
TRBJ1-6	TRBV7-2	TRBD1	once	CASSPGQGAHSPLHF	TGTGCCAGCAGTCCTGGACAGGGGGCACATTCACCCCTCCACTTT
TRBJ1-1	TRBV6-5	-	-	CASSYAGIMNTEAFF	TGTGCCAGCAGTTACGCCGGGATAATGAACACTGAAGCTTTCTTT
TRBJ2-2	TRBV5-1	TRBD2	-	CASCLAGGLFAGELFF	TGCGCCAGCTGCCTAGCGGGAGGGCTGTTTGCCGGGGAGCTGTTTTTT
TRBJ1-2	TRBV2	-	-	CASSEETVIGRANGYTF	TGTGCCAGCAGTGAAGAAACCGTCATTGGCAGGGCAAATGGCTACACCTTC
TRBJ2-3	TRBV10-3	-	-	CAISQGRDTQYF	TGTGCCATCTCCCAGGGGAGAGATACGCAGTATTTT
TRBJ1-2	TRBV28	TRBD1	-	CASSKRDRGYGYTF	TGTGCCAGCAGTAAACGGGACAGAGGGTATGGCTACACCTTC
TRBJ2-7	TRBV29-1	TRBD2	-	CSAQQTNSGSYEQYF	TGCAGCGCGCAACAAACCAATAGCGGGTCCTACGAGCAGTACTTC
TRBJ2-2	TRBV4-1	-	-	CASSQVTGGELFF	TGCGCCAGCAGCCAAGTAACTGGCGGGGAGCTGTTTTTT
TRBJ2-7	TRBV18	-	-	CASSPIPTGYYEQYF	TGTGCCAGCTCACCAATCCCCACAGGGTACTACGAGCAGTACTTC
TRBJ2-1	TRBV9	TRBD1	-	CASSVGWTGVGYNEQFF	TGTGCCAGCAGCGTAGGATGGACAGGGGTGGGCTACAATGAGCAGTTCTTC
TRBJ2-5	TRBV20-1	-	-	CSASLETQYF	TGCAGTGCTAGTTTAGAGACCCAGTACTTC
TRBJ1-1	TRBV5-6	-	-	CASSLFISEAFF	TGTGCCAGCAGCTTGTTCATCTCTGAAGCTTTCTTT
TRBJ2-1	TRBV10-3	TRBD1	-	CAIRRDRGVFSSYNEQFF	TGTGCCATCAGGCGGGACAGGGGAGTTTTTAGCTCCTACAATGAGCAGTTCTTC
TRBJ2-7	TRBV28	-	-	CASSLYEQYF	TGTGCCAGCAGCCTCTACGAGCAGTACTTC
TRBJ2-1	TRBV7-2	-	-	CASSPSNRNNEQFF	TGTGCCAGCAGCCCCTCGAACCGAAACAATGAGCAGTTCTTC
TRBJ2-5	TRBV19	-	-	CASSIGEYQETQYF	TGTGCCAGTAGTATTGGGGAGTACCAAGAGACCCAGTACTTC
TRBJ1-2	TRBV5-4	-	few	CASSPNTGLYYGYTF	TGTGCCAGCAGCCCAAACACAGGACTATACTATGGCTACACCTTC
TRBJ1-1	TRBV19	TRBD1	once	CASTLTGTGVGTEAFF	TGTGCCAGTACCCTCACCGGGACAGGGGTCGGCACTGAAGCTTTCTTT
TRBJ1-5	TRBV5-1	-	few	CASSLNHGQPQHF	TGCGCCAGCAGCTTAAACCATGGTCAGCCCCAGCATTTT
TRBJ1-5	TRBV21-1	-	-	CASSVADANQPQHF	TGTGCCAGCTCAGTTGCGGACGCCAATCAGCCCCAGCATTTT
TRBJ2-4	TRBV9	-	-	CASSITRQSSIQYF	TGTGCCAGCAGCATTACCAGACAGAGCAGCATTCAGTACTTC
TRBJ1-4	TRBV9	TRBD1	-	CASSADRGAEKLFF	TGTGCCAGCAGCGCGGACAGGGGGGCTGAAAAACTGTTTTTT
TRBJ1-1	TRBV5-8	-	-	CASSLSLGRGDTEAFF	TGTGCCAGCAGCTTGTCGTTAGGCCGGGGGGACACTGAAGCTTTCTTT
TRBJ2-3	TRBV7-3	-	-	CASSLTGGSTDTQYF	TGTGCCAGCAGCTTAACAGGGGGTAGCACAGATACGCAGTATTTT